This T cell receptor (beta chain) derives from a study of Ad26.COV2.S vaccination and SARS-CoV-2 variants. In the study overall: Participant was drawn from the COV1001 Ad26.COV2.S trial arm.

The data were produced by immunoSEQ multiplex PCR, yet TCRdb's version contains in-frame clones alone and is incomplete. The sample carries about 380,000 clones, roughly 85% recorded once. Treatment: roughly 20 received Ad26.COV2.S at low or high dose, single or two shots; 5 received placebo; per-sample allocation not given. Repertoires come from day 63 after the first vaccine or placebo injection. Germline-derived CDR1 and CDR2 are SQVTM and ANQGSEA. Trimming took 6 bases from V and 7 from J, leaving 14 bases between them. The CDR3 contains 12 residues. The chain combines TRBV29-1 with TRBJ2-3, with a tentative D call TRBD1 (6 bases). The sequence was obtained from a person aged 18 to 59 who received the Ad26.COV2.S COVID-19 vaccine or a placebo. This specimen consisted of peripheral blood, obtained in a trial of Ad26.COV2.S vaccine versus placebo. The CDR3, as DNA: TGCAGCGTGGGGACAACGGCCAATACGCAGTATTTT. Translated, it gives CSVGTTANTQYF.